These 10 T cell receptor beta chains were sequenced from one sample in a study of naive and memory T cell subsets. An equimolar mix of two oligonucleotides served as the beta constant-region primer for TRBC1 and TRBC2. TCRdb reprocessed the UMI-ligation and nested PCR reads with MiXCR, giving one entry per CDR3 protein. The sample has some 150,000 distinct CDR3 sequences; about 15% are singletons. Material: naive CD4+ T cells from blood. These receptors all come from a human donor in good health.

CDR3 sequence reads: CASSLVSLIGTGLRNEQFF. For the CDR3, the DNA is TGTGCCAGCAGCTTAGTAAGCCTAATCGGGACGGGACTCCGCAATGAGCAGTTCTTC. The chain carries TRBV7-2 and TRBJ2-1; weak D call: TRBD2 (6 bases). Germline V lookup: CDR1 SGHTA, CDR2 FQGNSA. CDR3 size: 19 residues. The V and J ends lost 1 base and 6 bases respectively, with 25 bases between them.

In its sample, this clonotype was seen a few times. The chain joins TRBV10-3 to TRBJ2-7; 8 bases map to TRBD1. CDR3 size: 14 residues. In germline, CDR1 is ENHRY, CDR2 SYGVKD. Trimming at V came to 3 bases and at J to 4 bases, leaving 5 bases not matched to a gene. DNA for the CDR3: TGTGCCATCAGTGACGGACAGGGAAAGTACGAGCAGTACTTC. Protein sequence: CAISDGQGKYEQYF.

The rearrangement links TRBV4-1 to TRBJ2-3; D is unresolved. Germline assignment: CDR1 MGHRA and CDR2 YSYEKL. Trimming left V 3 bases short and J 2 bases short, with 3 bases between. The CDR3 sequence is 12 residues long. CDR3 coding DNA: TGCGCCAGCAGCCACTTCACAGATACGCAGTATTTT. Amino acid sequence: CASSHFTDTQYF.

The chain has TRBV10-3 and TRBJ2-1; possible D gene TRBD2, 6 bases. V shed 6 bases and J shed 5 bases, with 8 bases lying between them. Germline CDR1 reads ENHRY; CDR2 reads SYGVKD. The length of the CDR3 is 12 residues. DNA for the CDR3: TGTGCCATCAGCGGGGGTAACAATGAGCAGTTCTTC. Encoded protein: CAISGGNNEQFF.

The genes are TRBV4-1 and TRBJ1-1; the D gene is possibly TRBD1 (6 bases). The CDR3 is made up of 15 amino acids. Trimming pared 3 bases from V and 2 bases from J, leaving 13 bases between. The germline gives CDR1 MGHRA, CDR2 YSYEKL. The CDR3 region has the DNA TGCGCCAGCAGCCAGGGACAAACGGGAAACACTGAAGCTTTCTTT. Translated: CASSQGQTGNTEAFF.

The chain combines TRBV7-2 with TRBJ1-1; D unclear. This CDR3 has 13 residues. V was shortened by 5 bases and J by 0 bases, with 7 bases between the two germline ends. CDR1 SGHTA and CDR2 FQGNSA come from the germline V gene. The CDR3 reads CASSVFMNTEAFF. The CDR3 DNA reads as TGTGCCAGCAGCGTCTTCATGAACACTGAAGCTTTCTTT.

This clonotype appeared a few times. The rearrangement links TRBV20-1 to TRBJ2-3, with D perhaps matching TRBD1 (6 bases). Germline values: CDR1 DFQATT, CDR2 SNEGSKA (reference sequence). The V end was cut by 5 bases, the J end by 2 bases, with 14 bases between. The CDR3 totals 14 residues. The CDR3 nucleotides are TGCAGTGCTCTACAGACAGGAAACACAGATACGCAGTATTTT. Its protein product is CSALQTGNTDTQYF.

This clonotype was seen more than once but under ten times. The V and J genes are TRBV7-2 and TRBJ1-5; 7 positions match TRBD1. Germline CDR1 and CDR2: SGHTA and FQGNSA. Trimming took 2 bases from V and 0 from J; bases not matched to a gene: 4. The CDR3 runs 16 residues. CDR3 loop: CASSLYGTVSNQPQHF. Here the CDR3 DNA reads TGTGCCAGCAGCTTATACGGGACAGTTAGCAATCAGCCCCAGCATTTT.

This clonotype was counted between two and nine times. The chain uses TRBV20-1 and TRBJ2-1, with 8 bases identical to TRBD2. The V gene end was trimmed by 6 bases and the J gene end by 6 bases; junction bases not matched to a gene: 10. Germline CDR1 and CDR2: DFQATT and SNEGSKA (reference sequence). The CDR3 runs 14 residues. In DNA form, the CDR3 reads TGCAGTGCAACTGGAGCGGGAGTTTCCAATGAGCAGTTCTTC. Translation gives CSATGAGVSNEQFF.

This clonotype showed up many times. The CDR3 region is CASSLASGSYNEQFF. The CDR3 DNA is TGTGCCAGCAGCTTAGCTAGCGGGTCTTACAATGAGCAGTTCTTC. J is TRBJ2-1 and V is TRBV11-2, with TRBD2 identical over 8 bases. The CDR3 length is 15 residues. Germline lookup yields CDR1 SGHAT and CDR2 FQNNGV. Losses at the gene ends were 1 base for V and 4 bases for J; bases not matched to a gene: 3.